The rows below give T cell receptor beta chains drawn from one sample of a study of OX40 agonist ivuxolimab in advanced cancers. The data were produced by immunoSEQ multiplex PCR, yet TCRdb's version contains in-frame clones alone and is incomplete. This table holds 100,000 or so clones, roughly 90% found once. The sequenced sample was CD4+ or CD8+ T cells sorted from blood, obtained in a trial of the OX40 agonist ivuxolimab. Receptors originate from an adult with an advanced solid tumor such as melanoma, head and neck, liver or kidney cancer. The CDR3 runs from the conserved cysteine through the conserved F or W. D genes are given only for firm matches. Expanded clones are given a class, and other clones once, few, many or no size at all.

v_gene: TRBV2
abundance: .
d_gene: .
j_gene: TRBJ2-7
CDR3nt: TGTGCCAGCACCCCTGGACCGATATACGAGCAGTACTTC
CDR3aa: CASTPGPIYEQYF

v_gene: TRBV29-1
abundance: .
d_gene: TRBD1
j_gene: TRBJ2-1
CDR3nt: TGCAGCGTCCCCGGACAGGGACCCTACAATGAGCAGTTCTTC
CDR3aa: CSVPGQGPYNEQFF

v_gene: TRBV13
abundance: .
d_gene: .
j_gene: TRBJ2-5
CDR3nt: TGTGCCAGCAGCTTTCTGGGAGGACGCTCCCAAGAGACCCAGTACTTC
CDR3aa: CASSFLGGRSQETQYF

v_gene: TRBV2
abundance: .
d_gene: TRBD1
j_gene: TRBJ1-5
CDR3nt: TGTGCCAGCAAACCGACAGGGATGGGTCAGCCCCAGCATTTT
CDR3aa: CASKPTGMGQPQHF

v_gene: TRBV30
abundance: once
d_gene: .
j_gene: TRBJ2-1
CDR3nt: TGTGCCGCCGACGTAGCAGCCTACAATGAGCAGTTCTTC
CDR3aa: CAADVAAYNEQFF

v_gene: TRBV9
abundance: .
d_gene: .
j_gene: TRBJ2-7
CDR3nt: TGTGCCAGCAGCGTAGGGGGGACTTATACCTACGAGCAGTACTTC
CDR3aa: CASSVGGTYTYEQYF

v_gene: TRBV6-6
abundance: few
d_gene: .
j_gene: TRBJ2-7
CDR3nt: TGTGCCAGCAGTGTGCAGGGGGGGCATCAGTCCTACGAGCAGTACTTC
CDR3aa: CASSVQGGHQSYEQYF

v_gene: TRBV27
abundance: few
d_gene: .
j_gene: TRBJ1-5
CDR3nt: TGTGCCAGCAGTTCCCGAGCTGGGGCAGATCAGCCCCAGCATTTT
CDR3aa: CASSSRAGADQPQHF

v_gene: TRBV5-1
abundance: .
d_gene: .
j_gene: TRBJ2-3
CDR3nt: TGCGCCAGCAGCTTCCGGGAGAGGACGGATACGCAGTATTTT
CDR3aa: CASSFRERTDTQYF

v_gene: TRBV7-9
abundance: .
d_gene: TRBD1
j_gene: TRBJ2-3
CDR3nt: TGTGCCAGCAGCTTGGACAGGGGCACAGATACGCAGTATTTT
CDR3aa: CASSLDRGTDTQYF

v_gene: TRBV11-2
abundance: .
d_gene: TRBD2
j_gene: TRBJ2-1
CDR3nt: TGTGCCAGCAGCTCCTGGAGCGGGGGGGCCTACAATGAGCAGTTCTTC
CDR3aa: CASSSWSGGAYNEQFF

v_gene: TRBV5-1
abundance: .
d_gene: .
j_gene: TRBJ2-3
CDR3nt: TGCGCCAGCAGCTTGGGTCCGGCTGCCAAGGATACGCAGTATTTT
CDR3aa: CASSLGPAAKDTQYF

v_gene: TRBV4-1
abundance: few
d_gene: TRBD1
j_gene: TRBJ1-5
CDR3nt: TGCGCCAGCAGCCAATGGACAGGGGTCAATCAGCCCCAGCATTTT
CDR3aa: CASSQWTGVNQPQHF

v_gene: TRBV7-2
abundance: .
d_gene: .
j_gene: TRBJ2-7
CDR3nt: TGTGCCAGCAGCTTCTTCCCACGGGAGTACGAGCAGTACTTC
CDR3aa: CASSFFPREYEQYF

v_gene: TRBV12-5
abundance: .
d_gene: .
j_gene: TRBJ1-1
CDR3nt: TGTGCTAGTGGTTTGGACCCGGGACGGGCTGTTGAAGCTTTCTTT
CDR3aa: CASGLDPGRAVEAFF

v_gene: TRBV7-8
abundance: .
d_gene: .
j_gene: TRBJ2-7
CDR3nt: TGTGCCAGCAGCAGCCCCGCCGAGGCTAAGGAAAGCTCCTACGAGCAGTACTTC
CDR3aa: CASSSPAEAKESSYEQYF

v_gene: TRBV5-8
abundance: .
d_gene: .
j_gene: TRBJ2-2
CDR3nt: TGTGCCAGCAGCCTCACTGCGACCGGGGAGCTGTTTTTT
CDR3aa: CASSLTATGELFF

v_gene: TRBV7-6
abundance: once
d_gene: .
j_gene: TRBJ2-1
CDR3nt: TGTGCCAGCAGCTTAGCTCGTTGGAAGGAGCAGTTCTTC
CDR3aa: CASSLARWKEQFF

v_gene: TRBV10-2
abundance: .
d_gene: TRBD2
j_gene: TRBJ2-7
CDR3nt: TGCGCCAGCAGTGATGAGACTAGCGGCTACGAGCAGTACTTC
CDR3aa: CASSDETSGYEQYF

v_gene: TRBV6-6
abundance: .
d_gene: TRBD2
j_gene: TRBJ2-5
CDR3nt: TGTGCATGTTTGGGGGGGAGGGAAGAGACCCAGTACTTC
CDR3aa: CACLGGREETQYF

v_gene: TRBV27
abundance: .
d_gene: .
j_gene: TRBJ2-1
CDR3nt: TGTGCCAGCAGTTTAGGGGACATGAGGTACAATGAGCAGTTCTTC
CDR3aa: CASSLGDMRYNEQFF

v_gene: TRBV4-1
abundance: .
d_gene: TRBD2
j_gene: TRBJ2-7
CDR3nt: TGCGCCAGCAGCCAAGCGCCTCCTGTAGCGGGAGGGTTGAACGAGCAGTACTTC
CDR3aa: CASSQAPPVAGGLNEQYF

v_gene: TRBV9
abundance: .
d_gene: .
j_gene: TRBJ1-5
CDR3nt: TGTGCCAGCAGCGTAGACAGGAATCAGCCCCAGCATTTT
CDR3aa: CASSVDRNQPQHF

v_gene: TRBV28
abundance: .
d_gene: TRBD1
j_gene: TRBJ1-1
CDR3nt: TGTGCCAGCAGTTGGGGGACAGGCTTCATGAACACTGAAGCTTTCTTT
CDR3aa: CASSWGTGFMNTEAFF

v_gene: TRBV5-1
abundance: .
d_gene: .
j_gene: TRBJ1-1
CDR3nt: TGCGCCAGCAGCTTGGGCGGGGGGGACACTGAAGCTTTCTTT
CDR3aa: CASSLGGGDTEAFF

v_gene: TRBV19
abundance: .
d_gene: TRBD1
j_gene: TRBJ1-2
CDR3nt: TGTGCCAGTAGTCCCACAGGGGTTAGTAACTATGGCTACACCTTC
CDR3aa: CASSPTGVSNYGYTF

v_gene: TRBV2
abundance: .
d_gene: .
j_gene: TRBJ2-3
CDR3nt: TGTGCCAGCAGTGAAATGCGGCAGCCCACCACAGATACGCAGTATTTT
CDR3aa: CASSEMRQPTTDTQYF

v_gene: TRBV9
abundance: .
d_gene: .
j_gene: TRBJ2-1
CDR3nt: TGTGCCAGCAGCGCCCAGGGGATCCTCTACAATGAGCAGTTCTTC
CDR3aa: CASSAQGILYNEQFF

v_gene: TRBV11-2
abundance: .
d_gene: TRBD2
j_gene: TRBJ2-1
CDR3nt: TGTGCCAGCAGCCCTGAGTGGCTAGCGGGAGGGCCCCCCTACAATGAGCAGTTCTTC
CDR3aa: CASSPEWLAGGPPYNEQFF

v_gene: TRBV30
abundance: .
d_gene: .
j_gene: TRBJ1-6
CDR3nt: TGTGCCTGGAATTTGGGGGCGGACTATAATTCACCCCTCCACTTT
CDR3aa: CAWNLGADYNSPLHF

v_gene: TRBV27
abundance: .
d_gene: .
j_gene: TRBJ2-7
CDR3nt: TGTGCCAGCGGCTTTCCCTACGAGCAGTACTTC
CDR3aa: CASGFPYEQYF

v_gene: TRBV4-2
abundance: .
d_gene: .
j_gene: TRBJ2-1
CDR3nt: TGTGCCAGCAGCCAAGTCCGGCGGGACTCCAATGAGCAGTTCTTC
CDR3aa: CASSQVRRDSNEQFF

v_gene: TRBV4-1
abundance: .
d_gene: TRBD1
j_gene: TRBJ1-4
CDR3nt: TGCGCCAGCAGCCAAGTAGGGGGCAATGAAAAACTGTTTTTT
CDR3aa: CASSQVGGNEKLFF

v_gene: TRBV4-1
abundance: .
d_gene: .
j_gene: TRBJ1-1
CDR3nt: TGCGCCAGCAGCCAAGCGATTGGACTGCTCACTGAAGCTTTCTTT
CDR3aa: CASSQAIGLLTEAFF

v_gene: TRBV29-1
abundance: .
d_gene: .
j_gene: TRBJ2-2
CDR3nt: TGCAGCGTTGTCAGGACCGGGGAGCTGTTTTTT
CDR3aa: CSVVRTGELFF

v_gene: TRBV25-1
abundance: .
d_gene: .
j_gene: TRBJ2-3
CDR3nt: TGTGCCAGCAGTGCGCCCTTGGAAGCAGATACGCAGTATTTT
CDR3aa: CASSAPLEADTQYF

v_gene: TRBV4-1
abundance: .
d_gene: TRBD1
j_gene: TRBJ2-7
CDR3nt: TGCGCCAGCAGCCATGGAACCGGGACAGGGGATGTCGAGCAGTACTTC
CDR3aa: CASSHGTGTGDVEQYF

v_gene: TRBV4-1
abundance: .
d_gene: .
j_gene: TRBJ2-7
CDR3nt: TGCGCCAGCAGCCCCGAGGGTAGGTTTGACGAGCAGTACTTC
CDR3aa: CASSPEGRFDEQYF

v_gene: TRBV6-5
abundance: .
d_gene: TRBD1
j_gene: TRBJ1-4
CDR3nt: TGTGCCAGCAGTACAACAGGGGGAGCGAATGAAAAACTGTTTTTT
CDR3aa: CASSTTGGANEKLFF

v_gene: TRBV5-4
abundance: .
d_gene: TRBD1
j_gene: TRBJ1-2
CDR3nt: TGTGCCAGCAGCCCAGACAGGGGAGGTGGCTACACCTTC
CDR3aa: CASSPDRGGGYTF

v_gene: TRBV7-6
abundance: .
d_gene: TRBD1
j_gene: TRBJ2-2
CDR3nt: TGTGCCAGCAGATATGGACAGGTGGGACCTCCGGACACCGGGGAGCTGTTTTTT
CDR3aa: CASRYGQVGPPDTGELFF

v_gene: TRBV7-9
abundance: once
d_gene: .
j_gene: TRBJ2-7
CDR3nt: TGTGCCAGCAGCCCCTCAGCGGGTGGCTCCTACGAGCAGTACTTC
CDR3aa: CASSPSAGGSYEQYF

v_gene: TRBV28
abundance: .
d_gene: .
j_gene: TRBJ1-2
CDR3nt: TGTGCCAGCAGTTTAAATTACCGGGACATAGTAACTATATCCTATGGCTACACCTTC
CDR3aa: CASSLNYRDIVTISYGYTF

v_gene: TRBV4-1
abundance: .
d_gene: TRBD2
j_gene: TRBJ2-1
CDR3nt: TGCGCCAGCAGCCAAGAGAGTCAAGTACTAGCGGGAGTCTGGCAGTTCTTC
CDR3aa: CASSQESQVLAGVWQFF

v_gene: TRBV29-1
abundance: once
d_gene: .
j_gene: TRBJ2-7
CDR3nt: TGCAGCGTTGAAGTGGCTCATACAGGGAGCGACGAGCAGTACTTC
CDR3aa: CSVEVAHTGSDEQYF

v_gene: TRBV19
abundance: .
d_gene: .
j_gene: TRBJ2-1
CDR3nt: TGTGCCAGTAGTTCACCGGGGAACAATGAGCAGTTCTTC
CDR3aa: CASSSPGNNEQFF

v_gene: TRBV27
abundance: .
d_gene: TRBD1
j_gene: TRBJ1-2
CDR3nt: TGTGCCAGCACTCCAAGAGGGAAGGGGGCGATTGATGGCTACACCTTC
CDR3aa: CASTPRGKGAIDGYTF

v_gene: TRBV4-2
abundance: few
d_gene: .
j_gene: TRBJ1-1
CDR3nt: TGTGCCAGCAGCCCCAGCGGGCAACGGCCTGAAGCTTTCTTT
CDR3aa: CASSPSGQRPEAFF

v_gene: TRBV2
abundance: .
d_gene: TRBD2
j_gene: TRBJ2-7
CDR3nt: TGTGCCAGCAGCCCTACTAGCGGGGGGACCTACGAGCAGTACTTC
CDR3aa: CASSPTSGGTYEQYF

v_gene: TRBV6-5
abundance: .
d_gene: .
j_gene: TRBJ1-2
CDR3nt: TGTGCCAGCAGTCCGGACTCCTATGGCTACACCTTC
CDR3aa: CASSPDSYGYTF

v_gene: TRBV4-1
abundance: once
d_gene: .
j_gene: TRBJ2-7
CDR3nt: TGCGCCAGCAGCCAAGATTCCGGGGGCCCGTACGAGCAGTACTTC
CDR3aa: CASSQDSGGPYEQYF

v_gene: TRBV7-9
abundance: once
d_gene: TRBD2
j_gene: TRBJ2-1
CDR3nt: TGTGCCAGCAGCTTAGAAGGGAGGGCTTACAATGAGCAGTTCTTC
CDR3aa: CASSLEGRAYNEQFF

v_gene: TRBV27
abundance: .
d_gene: .
j_gene: TRBJ1-5
CDR3nt: TGTGCCAGCAGTTTTACAGGACAGTCGAGTCAGCCCCAGCATTTT
CDR3aa: CASSFTGQSSQPQHF

v_gene: TRBV13
abundance: .
d_gene: .
j_gene: TRBJ2-7
CDR3nt: TGTGCCAGCAGCTTACTAGGCGAGCAGTACTTC
CDR3aa: CASSLLGEQYF

v_gene: TRBV2
abundance: once
d_gene: TRBD1
j_gene: TRBJ1-1
CDR3nt: TGTGCCAGCAGTGCAGGACAGGGTTCTGAAGCTTTCTTT
CDR3aa: CASSAGQGSEAFF

v_gene: TRBV6-5
abundance: .
d_gene: .
j_gene: TRBJ2-2
CDR3nt: TGTGCCAGCAGTGGGACACCGATGAACACCGGGGAGCTGTTTTTT
CDR3aa: CASSGTPMNTGELFF

v_gene: TRBV5-1
abundance: .
d_gene: .
j_gene: TRBJ1-4
CDR3nt: TGCGCCAGCAGCTTGGAAGGGTCAACTAATGAAAAACTGTTTTTT
CDR3aa: CASSLEGSTNEKLFF